One T cell receptor beta chain is described in this entry. Its antigen is as yet unknown. The CDR3 consists of 12 residues. Germline lookup yields CDR1 SQVTM and CDR2 ANQGSEA. Researchers amplified the TCR beta CDR3 regions from RNA transcripts. TCR CDR3 regions were first amplified by RT-PCR with HTBI primers. TCRdb itself ran the multiplex PCR reads through MiXCR, one entry per CDR3 protein. The table shows 600,000 to 700,000 distinct CDR3 sequences, with 45% occurring only once. The source of the sample is a study of T cells in Graves' hyperthyroidism and ophthalmopathy. The study, taken as a whole, reports: The majority of expanded thyroid clonotypes above 0.001 also appeared in blood.

J is TRBJ1-1 and V is TRBV29-1, with 10 nucleotides matching TRBD1. This TCR was sampled from an adult man with Graves' disease, either hyperthyroidism or ophthalmopathy (not recorded which). Sequenced: peripheral blood or thyroid tissue (not recorded which). The CDR3 is CRRRTGGTEAFF. The CDR3 coding sequence is TGCAGGCGAAGGACAGGGGGGACTGAAGCTTTCTTT. Full variable domain (rest looked up from reference TRBV29-1 and TRBJ1-1): SAVISQKPSRDICQRGTSLTIQCQVDSQVTMMFWYRQQPGQSLTLIATANQGSEATYESGFVIDKFPISRPNLTFSTLTVSNMSPEDSSIYLCRRRTGGTEAFFGQGTRLTVV.